Following are 6 T cell receptor beta chains from one sample sequenced in a study of post-analysis software for immune sequencing data. The authors incorporated unique molecular identifiers into the TCR beta cDNA libraries. One entry per CDR3 protein, called by TCRdb with MiXCR from the PCR reads. The sample has roughly 670,000 distinct CDR3 sequences, 55% to 70% seen once. Their recognized antigens are unknown. Study-wide points: There were a few TRBV segments more frequent in patients than controls, and TRBV5-6, TRBV5-1 and TRBV20-1 were among them.

The sequencing input was blood. The receptor source for this set is a girl aged 2 to 10 with multiple sclerosis.

The gene calls are TRBV7-2 and TRBJ2-1; D might be TRBD2 (7 bases). The CDR3 is 16 residues long. Trimming shortened V by 5 bases and J by 9 bases, and 23 bases separated the two germline ends. The germline V gene has CDR1 SGHTA and CDR2 FQGNSA. As DNA, the CDR3 is TGTGCCAGCAGCCTCCTCCCGAGGGGGGGGCCGAGTGAGCAGTTCTTC. This gives the protein CASSLLPRGGPSEQFF.

A few counts support this clonotype. This sequence joins TRBV20-1 and TRBJ2-1, with D perhaps assigned TRBD1 or TRBD2 (5 bases each). CDR3 length: 16 residues. Germline V gene sequence: CDR1 DFQATT, CDR2 SNEGSKA (reference sequence). Between the trimmed V and J ends, which lost 0 bases and 10 bases, there was a span of 22 bases. For the CDR3, the DNA is TGCAGTGCTAGAGATTTGAACCGGGACCCACGGTGGGAGCAGTTCTTC. This codes for CSARDLNRDPRWEQFF.

This clonotype has a handful of counts. The chain uses TRBV29-1 and TRBJ1-5, with 7 positions matching TRBD1. The CDR3 loop spans 13 amino acids. V lost 4 bases and J lost 0; bases outside the gene matches: 0. The V gene's germline CDR1 is SQVTM and CDR2 ANQGSEA. The DNA of the CDR3 is TGCAGCGTTGGACAGGGTAGCAATCAGCCCCAGCATTTT. Translated: CSVGQGSNQPQHF.

V is TRBV6-5 and J is TRBJ2-1; the D gene is possibly TRBD1 (6 bases). The CDR3 length is 13 residues. The V gene's germline CDR1 is MNHEY and CDR2 SVGAGI. V was shortened by 6 bases and J by 5 bases, with 11 bases between the two germline ends. Here the CDR3 reads CASRDSANNEQFF. DNA for the CDR3: TGTGCCAGCAGGGACAGTGCTAACAATGAGCAGTTCTTC.

The V gene is TRBV2, the J gene TRBJ2-3; perhaps D is TRBD1 or TRBD2 (6 bases each). Germline loops: CDR1 SNHLY, CDR2 FYNNEI. Trimming cost V 1 base and J 6 bases, with 11 bases left between them. This CDR3 region has 14 residues. DNA of the CDR3: TGTGCCAGCAGTGAAGTCGGAGGGGGGGATACGCAGTATTTT. Protein: CASSEVGGGDTQYF. The variable domain in full, completed from reference TRBV2 and TRBJ2-3, reads EPEVTQTPSHQVTQMGQEVILRCVPISNHLYFYWYRQILGQKVEFLVSFYNNEISEKSEIFDDQFSVERPDGSNFTLKIRSTKLEDSAMYFCASSEVGGGDTQYFGPGTRLTVL.

V usage is TRBV7-9 and J usage is TRBJ2-3, with D possibly matching TRBD2 (6 bases). The CDR3 length is 14 residues. V was clipped by 5 bases and J by 13 bases, with 22 bases between them. Germline V CDR1 and CDR2: SEHNR, FQNEAQ (reference sequence). The CDR3, as DNA: TGTGCCAGCAGCCATCCGGGAGCGCCTTTTAAGGAGTATTTT. It yields the protein CASSHPGAPFKEYF.